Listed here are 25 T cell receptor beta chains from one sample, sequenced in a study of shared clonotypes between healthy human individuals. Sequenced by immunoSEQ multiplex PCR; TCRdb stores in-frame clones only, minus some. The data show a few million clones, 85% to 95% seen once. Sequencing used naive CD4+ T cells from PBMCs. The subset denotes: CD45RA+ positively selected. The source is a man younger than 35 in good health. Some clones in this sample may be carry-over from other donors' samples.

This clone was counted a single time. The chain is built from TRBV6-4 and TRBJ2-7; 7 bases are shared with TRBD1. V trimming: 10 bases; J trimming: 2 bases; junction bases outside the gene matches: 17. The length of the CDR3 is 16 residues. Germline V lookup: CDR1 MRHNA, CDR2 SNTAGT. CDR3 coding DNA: TGTGCCACAACGTCAACTAGAACAGGGGACACCTACGAGCAGTACTTC. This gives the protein CATTSTRTGDTYEQYF.

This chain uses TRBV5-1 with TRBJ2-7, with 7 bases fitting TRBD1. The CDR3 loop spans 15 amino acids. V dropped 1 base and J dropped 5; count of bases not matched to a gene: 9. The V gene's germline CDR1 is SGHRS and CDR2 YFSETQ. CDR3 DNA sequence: TGCGCCAGCAGCTTGACCTTGGACAGGTACCACGAGCAGTACTTC. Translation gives CASSLTLDRYHEQYF.

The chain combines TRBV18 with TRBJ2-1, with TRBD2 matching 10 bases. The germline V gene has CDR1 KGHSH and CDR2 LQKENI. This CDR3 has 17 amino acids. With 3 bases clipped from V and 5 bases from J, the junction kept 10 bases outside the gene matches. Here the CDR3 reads CASSPYLAGGGDNEQFF. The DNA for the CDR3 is TGTGCCAGCTCACCTTACTTAGCGGGAGGCGGAGACAATGAGCAGTTCTTC.

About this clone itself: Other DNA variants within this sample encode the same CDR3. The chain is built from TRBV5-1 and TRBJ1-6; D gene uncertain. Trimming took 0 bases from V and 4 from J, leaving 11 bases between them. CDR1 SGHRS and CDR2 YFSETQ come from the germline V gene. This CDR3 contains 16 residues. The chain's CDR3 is CASSLAGSRYNSPLHF. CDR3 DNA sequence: TGCGCCAGCAGCTTGGCTGGGTCGCGGTATAATTCACCCCTCCACTTT.

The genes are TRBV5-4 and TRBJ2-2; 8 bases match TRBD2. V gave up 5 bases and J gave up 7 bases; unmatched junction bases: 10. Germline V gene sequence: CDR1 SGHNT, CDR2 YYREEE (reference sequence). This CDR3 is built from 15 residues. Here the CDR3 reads CASSRGLAEGGELFF. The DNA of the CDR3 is TGTGCCAGCAGTCGAGGACTAGCTGAGGGCGGGGAGCTGTTTTTT.

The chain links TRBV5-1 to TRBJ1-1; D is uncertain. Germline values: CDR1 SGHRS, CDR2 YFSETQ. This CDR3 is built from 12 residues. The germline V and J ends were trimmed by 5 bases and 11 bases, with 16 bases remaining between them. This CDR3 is CASRSSGSRAFF. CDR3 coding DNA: TGCGCCAGCAGATCGTCGGGATCCCGGGCTTTCTTT.

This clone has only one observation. CDR3 in amino acids: CASSVGLAGVGVGETQYF. The CDR3, as DNA: TGTGCCAGCAGCGTAGGACTAGCGGGAGTCGGGGTAGGGGAGACCCAGTACTTC. The V and J genes are TRBV9 and TRBJ2-5; TRBD2 aligns across 12 bases. Germline CDR1 SGDLS, CDR2 YYNGEE. Germline trimming cut 0 bases from V and 5 bases from J; bases unmatched to any gene: 11. The CDR3 has 18 residues.

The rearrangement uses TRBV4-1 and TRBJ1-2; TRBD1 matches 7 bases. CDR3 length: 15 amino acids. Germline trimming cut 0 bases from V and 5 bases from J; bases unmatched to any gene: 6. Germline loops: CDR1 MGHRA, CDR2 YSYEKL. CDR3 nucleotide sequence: TGCGCCAGCAGCCAAGATCTCGCAGGGGGATATGGCTACACCTTC. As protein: CASSQDLAGGYGYTF.

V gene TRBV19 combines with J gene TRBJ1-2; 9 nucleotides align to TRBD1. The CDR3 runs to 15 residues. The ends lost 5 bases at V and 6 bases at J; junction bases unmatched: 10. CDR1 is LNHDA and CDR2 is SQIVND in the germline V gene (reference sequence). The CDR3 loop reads CASSLQTGGLDGYTF. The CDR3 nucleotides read TGTGCCAGTAGTCTACAGACAGGGGGGTTGGATGGCTACACCTTC.

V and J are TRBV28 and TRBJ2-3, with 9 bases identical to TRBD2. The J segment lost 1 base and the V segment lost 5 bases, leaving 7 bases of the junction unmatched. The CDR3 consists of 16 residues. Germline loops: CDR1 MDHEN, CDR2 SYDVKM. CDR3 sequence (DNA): TGTGCCAGCAGTCCCCATAGCGGGAGCGGCACAGATACGCAGTATTTT. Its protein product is CASSPHSGSGTDTQYF.

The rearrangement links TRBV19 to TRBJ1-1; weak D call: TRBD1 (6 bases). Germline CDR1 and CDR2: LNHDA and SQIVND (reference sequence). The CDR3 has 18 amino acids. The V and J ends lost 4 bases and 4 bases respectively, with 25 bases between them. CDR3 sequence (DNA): TGTGCCAGTAGTACTCAGGGGAGGGGTTTTAGGTTGATCACTGAAGCTTTCTTT. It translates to CASSTQGRGFRLITEAFF.

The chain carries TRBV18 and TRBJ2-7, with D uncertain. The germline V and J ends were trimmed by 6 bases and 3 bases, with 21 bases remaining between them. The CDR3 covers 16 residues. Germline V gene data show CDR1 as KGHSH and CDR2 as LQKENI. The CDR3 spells CASSPIIHGEHYEQYF. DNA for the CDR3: TGTGCCAGCTCCCCCATAATACATGGAGAGCACTACGAGCAGTACTTC.

Written as DNA, the CDR3 is TGTGCCAGCAGCTTAGCGGCAGGGGTCTACAATGAGCAGTTCTTC. Translated: CASSLAAGVYNEQFF. This chain uses TRBV11-3 with TRBJ2-1; tentative D call: TRBD1 (6 bases). Germline V lookup: CDR1 SGHNT, CDR2 YENEEA. V dropped 1 base and J dropped 3 bases, with 10 bases sitting between them. The CDR3 spans 15 residues.

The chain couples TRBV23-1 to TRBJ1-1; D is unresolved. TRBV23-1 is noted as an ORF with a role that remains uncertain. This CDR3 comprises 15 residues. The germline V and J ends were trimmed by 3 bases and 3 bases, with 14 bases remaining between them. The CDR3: CASSQIPQAHTEAFF. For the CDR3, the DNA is TGCGCCAGCAGTCAGATCCCTCAGGCTCACACTGAAGCTTTCTTT.

The CDR3 loop is CATRPLRVNTGELFF. In nucleotides, the CDR3 is TGTGCCACCCGACCCCTCCGTGTGAACACCGGGGAGCTGTTTTTT. The chain recombines TRBV30 with TRBJ2-2; D is unclear. CDR1 is GTSNPN and CDR2 is SVGIG in the germline V gene (reference sequence). V was trimmed by 8 bases and J by 1 base, leaving 17 bases between them. There are 15 residues in the CDR3. Full variable domain (missing parts from reference TRBV30 and TRBJ2-2): SQTIHQWPATLVQPVGSPLSLECTVEGTSNPNLYWYRQAAGRGLQLLFYSVGIGQISSEVPQNLSASRPQDRQFILSSKKLLLSDSGFYLCATRPLRVNTGELFFGEGSRLTVL.

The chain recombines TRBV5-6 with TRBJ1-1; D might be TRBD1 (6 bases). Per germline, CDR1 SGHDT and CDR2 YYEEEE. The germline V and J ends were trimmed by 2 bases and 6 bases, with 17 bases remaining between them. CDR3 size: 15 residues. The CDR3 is CASSLTQPGHSEAFF. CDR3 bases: TGTGCCAGCAGCTTAACTCAACCGGGACATTCTGAAGCTTTCTTT.

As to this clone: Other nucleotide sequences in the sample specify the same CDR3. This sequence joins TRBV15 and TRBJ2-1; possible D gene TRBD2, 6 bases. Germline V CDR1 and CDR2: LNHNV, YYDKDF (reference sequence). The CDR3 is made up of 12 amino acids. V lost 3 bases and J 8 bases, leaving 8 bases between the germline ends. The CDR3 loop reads CATSRGGDEQFF. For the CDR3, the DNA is TGTGCCACCAGCAGGGGGGGAGATGAGCAGTTCTTC.

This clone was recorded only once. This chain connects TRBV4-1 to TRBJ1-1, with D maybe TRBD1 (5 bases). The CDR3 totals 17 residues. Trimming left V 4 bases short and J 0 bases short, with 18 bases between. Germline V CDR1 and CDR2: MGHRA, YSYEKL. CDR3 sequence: CASSLFIRGPLNTEAFF. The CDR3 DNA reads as TGCGCCAGCAGCCTGTTCATCCGGGGACCACTGAACACTGAAGCTTTCTTT.

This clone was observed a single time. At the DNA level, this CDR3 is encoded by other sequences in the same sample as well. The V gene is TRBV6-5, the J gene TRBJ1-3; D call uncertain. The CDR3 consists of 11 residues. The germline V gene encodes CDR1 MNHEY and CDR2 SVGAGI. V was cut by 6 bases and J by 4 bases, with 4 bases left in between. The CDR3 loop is CASRYGNTIYF. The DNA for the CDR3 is TGTGCCAGCAGGTACGGAAACACCATATATTTT.

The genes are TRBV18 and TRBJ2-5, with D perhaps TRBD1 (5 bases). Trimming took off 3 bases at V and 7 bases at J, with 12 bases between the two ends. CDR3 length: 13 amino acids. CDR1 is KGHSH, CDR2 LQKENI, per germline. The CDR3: CASSPDTHPTQYF. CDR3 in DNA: TGTGCCAGCTCACCGGACACTCACCCGACCCAGTACTTC.

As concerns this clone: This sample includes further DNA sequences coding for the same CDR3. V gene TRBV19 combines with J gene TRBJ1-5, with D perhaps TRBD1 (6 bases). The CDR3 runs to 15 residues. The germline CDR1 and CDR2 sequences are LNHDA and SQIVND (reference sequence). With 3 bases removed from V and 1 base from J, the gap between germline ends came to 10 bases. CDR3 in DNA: TGTGCCAGTAGTATTTCAGGGGCGAGCAATCAGCCCCAGCATTTT. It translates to CASSISGASNQPQHF.

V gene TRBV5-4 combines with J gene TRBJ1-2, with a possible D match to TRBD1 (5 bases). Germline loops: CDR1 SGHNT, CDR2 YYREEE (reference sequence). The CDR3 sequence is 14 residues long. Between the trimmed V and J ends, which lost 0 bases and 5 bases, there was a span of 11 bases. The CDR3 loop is CASSLAKGVYGYTF. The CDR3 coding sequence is TGTGCCAGCAGCTTGGCCAAAGGGGTATATGGCTACACCTTC.

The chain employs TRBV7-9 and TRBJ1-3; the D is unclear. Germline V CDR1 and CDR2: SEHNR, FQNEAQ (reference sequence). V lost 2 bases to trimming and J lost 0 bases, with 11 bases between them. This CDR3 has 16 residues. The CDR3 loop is CASSLWARSSGNTIYF. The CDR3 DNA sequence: TGTGCCAGCAGCTTATGGGCACGGAGCTCTGGAAACACCATATATTTT.

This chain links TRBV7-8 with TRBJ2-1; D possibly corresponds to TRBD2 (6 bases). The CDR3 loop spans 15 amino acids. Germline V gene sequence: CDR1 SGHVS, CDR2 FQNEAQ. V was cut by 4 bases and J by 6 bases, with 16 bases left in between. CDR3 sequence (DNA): TGTGCCAGCAGCTGGAGCGCGGGGCCGAGCAATGAGCAGTTCTTC. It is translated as CASSWSAGPSNEQFF.

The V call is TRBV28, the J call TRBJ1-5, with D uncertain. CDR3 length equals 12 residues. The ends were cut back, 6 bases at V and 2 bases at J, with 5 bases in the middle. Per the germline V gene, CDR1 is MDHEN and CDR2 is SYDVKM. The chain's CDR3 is CASRQRNQPQHF. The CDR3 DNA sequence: TGTGCCAGCAGGCAGCGCAATCAGCCCCAGCATTTT.